These T cell receptor beta chains were read from a single sample in a study of early T cells in non-severe SARS-CoV-2 infection. Via MiXCR, TCRdb re-called the 5' RACE reads, giving one row per CDR3 protein. There are about 39,000 distinct CDR3 sequences in the sample; about 4.9% occur only once, and approximately 4.8% lies in the top ten. The specimen sequenced was whole blood. The receptors come from an adult who was a healthcare worker with PCR-confirmed SARS-CoV-2 infection or an uninfected control (not recorded which). The CDR3 runs from the conserved cysteine through the conserved F or W. D genes are given only for firm matches. Expanded clones are given a class, and other clones once, few, many or no size at all.

V	length	size	J	D	DNA	CDR3
TRBV23-1	18	many	TRBJ1-3	TRBD1	TGCGCCAGCAGTCAATCCGCGCAGAGGACAGGGGTCGTGAACACCATATATTTT	CASSQSAQRTGVVNTIYF
TRBV28	13	NA	TRBJ1-1	NA	TGTGCCAGCAGTCGTCCGGGACTAATTGAAGCTTTCTTT	CASSRPGLIEAFF
TRBV10-1	14	many	TRBJ2-3	NA	TGCGCCAGCAGTAACGGGGGCTCCACAGATACGCAGTATTTT	CASSNGGSTDTQYF
TRBV13	15	NA	TRBJ2-2	TRBD2	TGTGCCAGCAGTCACGGGACTAGGGACACCGGGGAGCTGTTTTTT	CASSHGTRDTGELFF
TRBV7-2	19	many	TRBJ1-3	TRBD1	TGTGCCAGCAGCTTAGGGATCCAGGGGGCCCGAGGTGTGGGAAACACCATATATTTT	CASSLGIQGARGVGNTIYF
TRBV7-2	13	many	TRBJ2-3	NA	TGTGCCAGCAGCTTAAGTTTTGAAGATACGCAGTATTTT	CASSLSFEDTQYF
TRBV4-3	13	NA	TRBJ1-1	NA	TGCGCCAGCAGCCAGAGCATCTATACTGAAGCTTTCTTT	CASSQSIYTEAFF
TRBV5-1	17	many	TRBJ2-6	NA	TGCGCCAGCAGCTTGGATCACGCCTCCTCTGGGGCCAACGTCCTGACTTTC	CASSLDHASSGANVLTF
TRBV20-1	14	many	TRBJ1-4	TRBD1	TGCAGTGCTAGGTCCCAGGGGGCTGGTGAAAAACTGTTTTTT	CSARSQGAGEKLFF
TRBV11-3	15	many	TRBJ2-5	TRBD2	TGTGCCAGCAGCCCGGGTAGCGGGGGGACAGAGACCCAGTACTTC	CASSPGSGGTETQYF
TRBV5-4	18	many	TRBJ2-5	TRBD2	TGTGCCAGCAGCTTGGCAACTAGCGGGGGGTTTTACCAAGAGACCCAGTACTTC	CASSLATSGGFYQETQYF
TRBV20-1	15	many	TRBJ2-7	TRBD2	TGCAGTGCTAGAGATCAAGGCCTAGCGGGCTACGAGCAGTACTTC	CSARDQGLAGYEQYF
TRBV29-1	15	NA	TRBJ2-3	TRBD2	TGCAGCGTTGCCGGGACTAGCGGCCGCACAGATACGCAGTATTTT	CSVAGTSGRTDTQYF
TRBV28	15	many	TRBJ1-2	NA	TGTGCCAGCAGTCCTGATGACAGCCTGTCCAGGGGCTACACCTTC	CASSPDDSLSRGYTF
TRBV19	15	few	TRBJ2-1	TRBD1	TGTGCCAGTAGTATTCCTCACAGGGGCCTGGGTGAGCAGTTCTTC	CASSIPHRGLGEQFF